This T cell receptor (beta chain) emerged from a study of response to subunit inactivated influenza vaccine (dated by TCRdb to about 2018). As for the study more broadly: The study used deep quantitative T cell receptor repertoire profiling to track responses to a trivalent subunit inactivated influenza vaccine. Study-level results and caveats: The authors suggested that each seasonal influenza vaccination may recruit only a limited number of new T cells.

The library was made by RT-PCR. Sequenced using an Illumina HiSeq 2500. The public reads were run again by TCRdb, first through fastp at Q25 and then through MiXCR, and only productive beta chains were kept. CDR3 protein sequences are deduplicated, and each keeps its most common genes and DNA. In this sample the table shows around 300,000 distinct CDR3 sequences, 22% of which occur a single time. Together, the top ten hold about a tenth of the sample. Comment on this clonotype: Its recognized antigen is unknown. No base quality information exists; no much larger clone differs at one position.

The input for sequencing was PBMCs from blood, taken about 19 months after vaccination. This TCR was recovered from a man aged 45 to 75 who received an inactivated influenza vaccine. Donor details come from another sample of the same person, matched by shared clones.

In nucleotide form, the sequence is TGTGCCAGCAGCTTAACGTGGGGACACCAAGAGACCCAGTACTTC. This encodes CASSLTWGHQETQYF. The rearrangement joined TRBV11-2 to TRBJ2-5; the D call could be TRBD1 or TRBD2, with each sharing 5 bases. Taken from the germline V gene, the CDR1 and CDR2 loops are SGHAT and FQNNGV. V sheds 2 bases and J sheds 0 bases, leaving 10 bases between their ends. From the cysteine up to the phenylalanine, the CDR3 has a length of 15 residues. Of all the DNA, just the CDR3 is kept, 45 bases in frame from base 1.